A selection of T cell receptor beta chains follows, all from one sample in a study of preoperative IRX-2 immunotherapy in early breast cancer. Measured with immunoSEQ multiplex PCR; TCRdb has only the in-frame clones, and not every one. The table records around 60,000 clones, around 94% of them present only once. Specimen collection occurred from a patient treated with IRX-2 immunotherapy. The receptors were sampled from a human donor with breast cancer. The CDR3 runs from the conserved cysteine through the conserved F or W. Fields, in order: D gene, V gene, clone size, J gene, CDR3 protein, CDR3 DNA. D genes are given only for firm matches. Part of the rows lack a size; the others show once, few, many or a class for expanded clones.

>.|TRBV7-2|.|TRBJ2-3
CASQRSRITDTQYF
TGTGCCAGCCAAAGGAGCCGAATCACAGATACGCAGTATTTT
>.|TRBV19|once|TRBJ2-1
CASRPPQAYNEQFF
TGTGCCAGTAGGCCCCCCCAGGCATACAATGAGCAGTTCTTC
>.|TRBV28|.|TRBJ2-1
CASSPTGGSYNEQFF
TGTGCCAGCAGCCCAACCGGGGGCTCCTACAATGAGCAGTTCTTC
>.|TRBV15|once|TRBJ2-7
CATSRDRSPGPQYF
TGTGCCACCAGCAGAGACAGGTCCCCAGGCCCGCAGTACTTC
>.|TRBV6-5|.|TRBJ1-4
CASRLTGYNEKLFF
TGTGCCAGCAGACTGACAGGTTATAATGAAAAACTGTTTTTT
>.|TRBV19|.|TRBJ1-2
CASSIWGNNYGYTF
TGTGCCAGTAGTATTTGGGGAAATAACTATGGCTACACCTTC
>.|TRBV5-4|.|TRBJ2-7
CASSLSGSHEQYF
TGTGCCAGCAGCCTCTCCGGCAGCCACGAGCAGTACTTC
>.|TRBV6-5|.|TRBJ1-6
CASSRLTDNSPLHF
TGTGCCAGCAGTCGATTGACCGATAATTCACCCCTCCACTTT
>.|TRBV11-1|.|TRBJ2-2
CASSQSGSNTGELFF
TGTGCCAGCAGCCAGAGCGGATCGAACACCGGGGAGCTGTTTTTT
>TRBD1|TRBV19|.|TRBJ1-1
CASSNRGRRTEAFF
TGTGCCAGTAGTAACAGGGGGCGCCGCACTGAAGCTTTCTTT
>TRBD1|TRBV5-1|.|TRBJ2-7
CASSLGDSRTYEQYF
TGCGCCAGCAGCTTGGGGGACAGCAGAACCTACGAGCAGTACTTC
>.|TRBV6-1|.|TRBJ1-6
CASSEALPSSSYNSPLHF
TGTGCCAGCAGTGAAGCGCTTCCCAGCAGCTCCTATAATTCACCCCTCCACTTT
>TRBD1|TRBV13|.|TRBJ2-7
CASSLGLGTGINEQYF
TGTGCCAGCAGCCTTGGGTTAGGGACAGGGATCAACGAGCAGTACTTC
>.|TRBV6-4|once|TRBJ2-6
CASSKSGANVLTF
TGTGCCAGCAGCAAATCTGGGGCCAACGTCCTGACTTTC
>.|TRBV18|.|TRBJ1-3
CASSRYLASGNTIYF
TGTGCCAGCTCACGGTACTTGGCATCTGGAAACACCATATATTTT
>.|TRBV6-6|.|TRBJ1-5
CASSSSEDQPQHF
TGTGCCAGCAGTTCATCCGAAGATCAGCCCCAGCATTTT
>.|TRBV6-6|.|TRBJ1-3
CASTLVHF
TGTGCCAGCACCCTCGTTCATTTT
>.|TRBV11-2|.|TRBJ2-5
CASSQPPQETQYF
TGTGCCAGCAGCCAACCCCCCCAAGAGACCCAGTACTTC
>TRBD2|TRBV28|.|TRBJ2-7
CASSPPLVAGNF
TGTGCCAGCAGTCCGCCGCTGGTAGCGGGGAACTTC
>.|TRBV4-3|.|TRBJ2-3
CASSQDAPGGWADTQYF
TGCGCCAGCAGCCAAGATGCCCCGGGGGGCTGGGCAGATACGCAGTATTTT
>.|TRBV7-9|.|TRBJ1-1
CATRSAFF
TGTGCCACCCGATCGGCTTTCTTT
>.|TRBV5-8|.|TRBJ1-5
CASGTGEGWGNQPQHF
TGTGCCAGCGGGACGGGGGAAGGGTGGGGGAATCAGCCCCAGCATTTT
>.|TRBV7-9|.|TRBJ2-1
CASRFAGGDYNEQFF
TGTGCCAGCCGTTTCGCAGGGGGGGACTACAATGAGCAGTTCTTC
>.|TRBV19|.|TRBJ1-1
CASSIFGGAQTEAFF
TGTGCCAGTAGTATATTCGGGGGGGCGCAGACTGAAGCTTTCTTT
>.|TRBV7-9|few|TRBJ1-5
CASSQRGQPQHF
TGTGCCAGCAGCCAGAGGGGTCAGCCCCAGCATTTT
>.|TRBV10-3|.|TRBJ1-5
CATQGGGSSNQPQHF
TGTGCCACCCAGGGCGGAGGGTCTAGCAATCAGCCCCAGCATTTT